The sequence of this T cell receptor beta chain was determined in a study of blood T cell repertoires in COVID-19. Study background: Some COVID-19 samples were acute and others convalescent; all came from the United States, Italy and Spain. PBMCs, B-cell-depleted T cells, or T cells were the source of the cDNA or gDNA that made up the material.

V was pared by 2 bases and J by 3 bases, with 11 bases between. CDR1 MNHNY and CDR2 SVGAGI come from the germline V gene (reference sequence). This CDR3 is built from 16 residues. Original handling: Estimates of nucleated cell counts were drawn from the amplification of reference gene primers. Some clones are missing from TCRdb's copy, which holds only in-frame ones; the method was immunoSEQ multiplex PCR. Clone size and the V and J calls come from that table; the DNA yielded D and trimming. The table records about 210,000 clones, approximately 84% of them present only once. The V call is TRBV6-6, the J call TRBJ2-6, with D maybe TRBD1 (6 bases). The receptor comes from a woman aged 80 or over with acute or convalescent COVID-19. Sequenced: peripheral blood. The CDR3 DNA reads as TGTGCCAGCAGTTACGCACAGGGACATGGGGCCAACGTCCTGACTTTC. Translated: CASSYAQGHGANVLTF.